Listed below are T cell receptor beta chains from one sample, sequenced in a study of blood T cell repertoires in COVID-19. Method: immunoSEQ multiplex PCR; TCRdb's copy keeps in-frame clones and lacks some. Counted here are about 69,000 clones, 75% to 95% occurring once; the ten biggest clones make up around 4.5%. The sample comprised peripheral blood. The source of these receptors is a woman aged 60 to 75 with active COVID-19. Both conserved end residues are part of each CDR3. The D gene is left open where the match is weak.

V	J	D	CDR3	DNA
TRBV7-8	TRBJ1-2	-	CASSLGGESYTF	TGTGCCAGCAGCTTAGGGGGGGAAAGCTACACCTTC
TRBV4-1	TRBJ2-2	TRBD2	CASSSVVGAGAGELFF	TGCGCCAGCAGCTCCGTCGTGGGTGCGGGGGCCGGGGAGCTGTTTTTT
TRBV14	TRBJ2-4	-	CASSPPRDYANRIQYF	TGTGCCAGCAGCCCCCCCCGAGACTACGCGAATCGCATTCAGTACTTC
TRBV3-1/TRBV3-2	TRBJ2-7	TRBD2	CASSLGTSGSEQYF	TGTGCCAGCAGCCTCGGGACTAGCGGGAGCGAGCAGTACTTC
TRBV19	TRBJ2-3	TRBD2	CASSRAGGPMDTQYF	TGTGCCAGTAGCAGGGCGGGAGGGCCGATGGATACGCAGTATTTT
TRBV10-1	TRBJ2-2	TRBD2	CASSNRVSGTGELFF	TGCGCCAGCAGTAACCGGGTTAGCGGGACCGGGGAGCTGTTTTTT
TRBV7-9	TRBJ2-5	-	CASSLGLIGGETQYF	TGTGCCAGCAGCTTAGGACTAATCGGCGGAGAGACCCAGTACTTC
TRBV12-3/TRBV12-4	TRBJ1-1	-	CASSLRSGTEAFF	TGTGCCAGCAGTTTACGGTCGGGCACTGAAGCTTTCTTT
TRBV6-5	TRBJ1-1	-	CASSMNRDTEAFF	TGTGCCAGCAGTATGAACCGGGACACTGAAGCTTTCTTT
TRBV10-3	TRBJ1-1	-	CAISESGGGTEAFF	TGTGCCATCAGTGAGTCCGGGGGGGGTACTGAAGCTTTCTTT
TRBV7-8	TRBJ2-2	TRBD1	CASSLTGGITGELFF	TGTGCCAGCAGCTTAACAGGGGGCATAACCGGGGAGCTGTTTTTT
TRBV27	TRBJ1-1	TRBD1	CASSPTGTGIEAFF	TGTGCCAGCAGTCCAACCGGGACAGGTATTGAAGCTTTCTTT
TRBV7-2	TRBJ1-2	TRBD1	CASSDRSTGGRGYTF	TGTGCCAGCAGTGACCGGTCGACAGGGGGCAGGGGCTACACCTTC